The 20 T cell receptor beta chains below come from one sample, sequenced in a study of technical replicates of blood from several donors. Some clones are missing from TCRdb's copy, which holds only in-frame ones; the method was immunoSEQ multiplex PCR. Of 60,000 to 80,000 clones listed, roughly 93% are singletons. Sequencing was done on a sample of T cells isolated from PBMCs. The receptors stem from a human donor in good health.

The chain combines TRBV5-4 with TRBJ2-7, with D hard to call. The CDR3 is made up of 14 amino acids. Per the germline V gene, CDR1 is SGHNT and CDR2 is YYREEE (reference sequence). V was cut by 4 bases and J by 2 bases, with 13 bases left in between. Here the CDR3 DNA reads TGTGCCAGCAGCCCCGCTAGTCCGCCCTACGAGCAGTACTTC. It codes for CASSPASPPYEQYF.

As DNA, the CDR3 is TGTGCCAGCAGCGCACAGGGCAATGAGCAGTTCTTC. Translating gives CASSAQGNEQFF. The V call is TRBV9, the J call TRBJ2-1; a weak D match, TRBD1 (6 bases). The V gene lost 3 bases and the J gene lost 6 bases, with 7 bases spanning the gap. The V gene's germline CDR1 is SGDLS and CDR2 YYNGEE. The CDR3 runs to 12 residues.

This rearrangement joins TRBV5-1 to TRBJ2-7; 9 nucleotides line up with TRBD1. The CDR3 runs to 14 residues. The junction had 0 bases not matched to a gene; V was cut back by 0 bases and J by 2 bases. Germline CDR1 SGHRS, CDR2 YFSETQ. The CDR3 region is CASSLGQGAYEQYF. CDR3 DNA: TGCGCCAGCAGCTTGGGACAGGGGGCCTACGAGCAGTACTTC.

The chain links TRBV15 to TRBJ2-3, with 9 bases aligning to TRBD2. CDR1 is LNHNV, CDR2 YYDKDF, per germline (reference sequence). V gave up 3 bases and J gave up 1 base; unmatched junction bases: 2. The CDR3 runs 15 residues. In DNA, the CDR3 is TGTGCCACCAGCAGCCGGACTAGCGGCACAGATACGCAGTATTTT. Its translation: CATSSRTSGTDTQYF.

This clone appeared a single time. This rearrangement joins TRBV28 to TRBJ1-2, with D hard to call. V was pared by 8 bases and J by 7 bases, with 14 bases between. This CDR3 spans 12 amino acids. CDR1 is MDHEN, CDR2 SYDVKM, per germline. The CDR3 here is CASGGRSSGYTF. DNA for the CDR3: TGTGCCAGCGGCGGGAGGAGTAGTGGCTACACCTTC.

The rearrangement joins TRBV7-3 to TRBJ2-5; 7 positions match TRBD2. The CDR3 contains 14 residues. V was pared by 1 base and J by 5 bases, with 4 bases of the junction left unmatched. Looked up from germline, CDR1 is SGHTA and CDR2 is FQGTGA. The CDR3 is CASSLNGGSETQYF. In DNA, the CDR3 is TGTGCCAGCAGCTTAAATGGCGGGAGTGAGACCCAGTACTTC.

The CDR3 DNA is TGCAGCTCGGAGTTCCAGACTACCTCCACAGATACGCAGTATTTT. Translating it yields CSSEFQTTSTDTQYF. This sequence joins TRBV29-1 and TRBJ2-3; D may be TRBD2 (5 bases). V was clipped by 8 bases and J by 2 bases, with 20 bases between them. Germline lookup yields CDR1 SQVTM and CDR2 ANQGSEA. There are 15 residues in the CDR3.

This sequence joins TRBV5-6 and TRBJ2-7; no reliable D call. Germline assignment: CDR1 SGHDT and CDR2 YYEEEE. The CDR3 runs to 13 residues. V lost 0 bases, J lost 4 bases, and 8 bases lay in between. This chain's CDR3 is CASSLGQDYEQYF. The CDR3 DNA is TGTGCCAGCAGCTTGGGGCAGGATTACGAGCAGTACTTC.

The gene calls are TRBV6-1 and TRBJ2-1; D gene unclear. Trimming removed 7 bases from V and 5 bases from J, with 18 bases in between. Germline CDR1 reads MNHNS; CDR2 reads SASEGT. The CDR3 spans 15 residues. This CDR3 is CASTMITMFNNEQFF. The CDR3, as DNA: TGTGCCAGCACCATGATAACAATGTTCAACAATGAGCAGTTCTTC.

The J gene is TRBJ2-7, the V gene TRBV10-3, with a tentative D call TRBD1 (5 bases). This CDR3 spans 14 amino acids. Germline CDR1 ENHRY, CDR2 SYGVKD. The V and J ends lost 0 bases and 2 bases respectively, with 8 bases between them. The CDR3 spells CAISESPGTYEQYF. CDR3 sequence (DNA): TGTGCCATCAGTGAGTCCCCAGGGACCTACGAGCAGTACTTC.

This clone has more than one count but fewer than ten. The CDR3 protein is CASSVGTGYSTKQYF. CDR3 nucleotides: TGTGCCAGCAGCGTGGGGACAGGCTACTCTACGAAGCAGTACTTC. This rearrangement joins TRBV9 to TRBJ2-7; 8 bases map to TRBD1. CDR1 SGDLS and CDR2 YYNGEE come from the germline V gene. Trimming cost V 2 bases and J 8 bases; bases outside gene matches: 12. CDR3 size: 15 residues.

The rearrangement joins TRBV10-3 to TRBJ1-1; no reliable D call. V was pared by 8 bases and J by 1 base, with 11 bases between. The germline CDR1 and CDR2 sequences are ENHRY and SYGVKD. CDR3 length: 13 residues. CDR3 coding DNA: TGTGCCATCGACCCAGGTACGAACACTGAAGCTTTCTTT. It translates to CAIDPGTNTEAFF.

The rearrangement links TRBV27 to TRBJ1-2; tentatively, D is TRBD1 (6 bases). Germline V lookup: CDR1 MNHEY, CDR2 SMNVEV (reference sequence). Trimming took 6 bases from V and 0 from J, leaving 8 bases between them. The CDR3 has 13 residues. The CDR3 nucleotides read TGTGCCAGCAGCTGGACAGCTAACTATGGCTACACCTTC. This encodes CASSWTANYGYTF.

The chain joins TRBV6-1 to TRBJ2-7; TRBD2 matches 10 bases. Per germline, CDR1 MNHNS and CDR2 SASEGT. Trimming cost V 2 bases and J 4 bases; bases outside gene matches: 8. The length of the CDR3 is 16 residues. The CDR3 spells CASSEWTGAGGYEQYF. CDR3 coding DNA: TGTGCCAGCAGTGAATGGACGGGAGCGGGAGGGTACGAGCAGTACTTC.

This rearrangement joins TRBV27 to TRBJ2-7; unclear D gene. The CDR3 length is 14 residues. Trimming took off 4 bases at V and 2 bases at J, with 12 bases between the two ends. Germline lookup yields CDR1 MNHEY and CDR2 SMNVEV (reference sequence). This chain's CDR3 is CASSSPGLPYEQYF. The CDR3 coding sequence is TGTGCCAGCAGTTCCCCCGGGTTGCCCTACGAGCAGTACTTC.

The chain uses TRBV4-3 and TRBJ2-1; the D gene is possibly TRBD1 (6 bases). The CDR3 has 15 residues. CDR1 and CDR2 from the germline V gene are LGHNA and YSLEER. The V gene lost 1 base and the J gene lost 3 bases, with 10 bases spanning the gap. The CDR3, as DNA: TGCGCCAGCAGCCAAGGGACAGAGATCTACAATGAGCAGTTCTTC. This gives the protein CASSQGTEIYNEQFF.

This clone was counted a single time. This chain uses TRBV7-9 with TRBJ1-4; D not resolved. V lost 5 bases to trimming and J lost 7 bases, with 11 bases between them. This CDR3 contains 13 residues. CDR1 is SEHNR and CDR2 is FQNEAQ in the germline V gene (reference sequence). CDR3 bases: TGTGCCAGCAGCCTGACTACGGGTGAAAAACTGTTTTTT. Encoded protein: CASSLTTGEKLFF.

This chain links TRBV5-1 with TRBJ1-1; the D gene is possibly TRBD1 (5 bases). This CDR3 is 16 amino acids long. Germline assignment: CDR1 SGHRS and CDR2 YFSETQ. Trimming shortened V by 0 bases and J by 2 bases, and 14 bases separated the two germline ends. CDR3 DNA sequence: TGCGCCAGCAGCTTGGATGGAGGGGTTGGCAACACTGAAGCTTTCTTT. Protein: CASSLDGGVGNTEAFF. The entire variable domain, with the rest obtained from reference TRBV5-1 and TRBJ1-1, is as follows: KAGVTQTPRYLIKTRGQQVTLSCSPISGHRSVSWYQQTPGQGLQFLFEYFSETQRNKGNFPGRFSGRQFSNSRSEMNVSTLELGDSALYLCASSLDGGVGNTEAFFGQGTRLTVV.

The chain recombines TRBV6-5 with TRBJ1-2; D is perhaps TRBD1 (5 bases). Trimming pared 6 bases from V and 3 bases from J, leaving 11 bases between. The CDR3 length is 13 residues. CDR1 MNHEY and CDR2 SVGAGI come from the germline V gene. The CDR3 nucleotides are TGTGCCAGCAGCCCGCAGGGCTACTATGGCTACACCTTC. Translation: CASSPQGYYGYTF.

The chain joins TRBV6-6 to TRBJ2-7; 12 bases are a match to TRBD1. Germline assignment: CDR1 MNHNY and CDR2 SVGAGI (reference sequence). V dropped 2 bases and J dropped 4; count of bases not matched to a gene: 3. The CDR3 extends over 15 amino acids. For the CDR3, the DNA is TGTGCCAGCAGTTACCCGGGACAGGGGGCTTACGAGCAGTACTTC. This sequence encodes CASSYPGQGAYEQYF.